A single sample is the source of the 10 T cell receptor beta chains below, sequenced in a study of T cell responses to AZD1222 COVID-19 vaccine. TCRdb's copy holds only in-frame clones and misses some; the assay was immunoSEQ multiplex PCR. The top ten clones hold 0.99% of a sample with about 190,000 clones, more than 75% of them seen once. Sequencing used peripheral blood, obtained on day 0 of AZD1222 vaccination. The receptors shown here come from an adult in good health.

The chain recombines TRBV11-2 with TRBJ2-1; D is uncertain. Per germline, CDR1 SGHAT and CDR2 FQNNGV. The CDR3 contains 13 residues. V dropped 3 bases and J dropped 3 bases, with 6 bases sitting between them. CDR3 nucleotide sequence: TGTGCCAGCAGCTTGGCACTCTACAATGAGCAGTTCTTC. It translates to CASSLALYNEQFF.

The V and J genes are TRBV10-3 and TRBJ2-5; D is unclear. V was shortened by 8 bases and J by 2 bases, with 15 bases between the two germline ends. Germline loops: CDR1 ENHRY, CDR2 SYGVKD. There are 14 residues in the CDR3. This CDR3 reads CAISAQAEQETQYF. The DNA of the CDR3 is TGTGCCATCTCGGCGCAGGCTGAGCAAGAGACCCAGTACTTC.

V usage is TRBV27 and J usage is TRBJ2-7, with unresolved D. V was shortened by 3 bases and J by 6 bases, with 15 bases between the two germline ends. Per germline, CDR1 MNHEY and CDR2 SMNVEV (reference sequence). The CDR3 is 14 amino acids. CDR3 DNA: TGTGCCAGCAGTTTTGGTGGACGGGCGTTCGAGCAGTACTTC. Translation gives CASSFGGRAFEQYF.

The genes are TRBV23-1 and TRBJ2-7; 8 bases are a match to TRBD1. TRBV23-1 is identified as an open reading frame with a role that is uncertain. The CDR3 is 17 residues long. The ends lost 2 bases at V and 4 bases at J; junction bases unmatched: 13. The CDR3 protein is CASSQPSRTGSSYEQYF. Here the CDR3 DNA reads TGCGCCAGCAGTCAACCCTCGAGGACAGGGTCATCGTACGAGCAGTACTTC.

The chain carries TRBV29-1 and TRBJ2-5; 7 bases are shared with TRBD1. From germline, CDR1 is SQVTM and CDR2 ANQGSEA. After removal of 7 bases from V and 2 bases from J, the junction contained 13 bases not matched to a gene. The CDR3 is 15 amino acids. CDR3 coding DNA: TGCAGCGGAGGACGACAGGGATTAGGTCAAGAGACCCAGTACTTC. Translated: CSGGRQGLGQETQYF.

This chain joins TRBV27 and TRBJ2-5; no firm D call. V lost 0 bases and J lost 5, with 16 bases in between. CDR3 size: 16 residues. Germline V CDR1 and CDR2: MNHEY, SMNVEV (reference sequence). As DNA, the CDR3 is TGTGCCAGCAGTTTATCGTGGGCAGCCGTCCAGGAGACCCAGTACTTC. Encoded protein: CASSLSWAAVQETQYF.

This clone was seen just once. J is TRBJ1-2 and V is TRBV13, with TRBD1 matching 8 bases. This CDR3 has 15 residues. J was trimmed by 4 bases and V by 5 bases; bases with no gene match: 9. The germline V gene encodes CDR1 PRHDT and CDR2 FYEKMQ (reference sequence). The CDR3 protein is CASSVRRDRSYGYTF. As DNA, the CDR3 is TGTGCCAGCAGCGTGCGTCGGGACAGGAGCTATGGCTACACCTTC. The entire variable domain, with the rest obtained from reference TRBV13 and TRBJ1-2, is as follows: AAGVIQSPRHLIKEKRETATLKCYPIPRHDTVYWYQQGPGQDPQFLISFYEKMQSDKGSIPDRFSAQQFSDYHSELNMSSLELGDSALYFCASSVRRDRSYGYTFGSGTRLTVV.

The V gene is TRBV7-9, the J gene TRBJ2-4; TRBD1 matches at 7 bases. The CDR3 has 14 amino acids. The germline V gene encodes CDR1 SEHNR and CDR2 FQNEAQ (reference sequence). The V and J ends lost 3 bases and 7 bases, in that order; junction bases with no gene match: 6. CDR3 region: CASSFGTVGNIQYF. CDR3 bases: TGTGCCAGCAGCTTCGGGACAGTGGGGAACATTCAGTACTTC.

This chain links TRBV18 with TRBJ2-7; unclear D gene. The germline V and J ends were trimmed by 4 bases and 0 bases, with 7 bases remaining between them. Germline-derived CDR1 and CDR2 are KGHSH and LQKENI. The CDR3 loop spans 13 amino acids. CDR3 in DNA: TGTGCCAGCTCACAAGTTCCCTCCTACGAGCAGTACTTC. Its translation: CASSQVPSYEQYF. Using reference TRBV18 and TRBJ2-7 for the parts outside the CDR3, the full variable domain is NAGVMQNPRHLVRRRGQEARLRCSPMKGHSHVYWYRQLPEEGLKFMVYLQKENIIDESGMPKERFSAEFPKEGPSILRIQQVVRGDSAAYFCASSQVPSYEQYFGPGTRLTVT.

The chain is built from TRBV27 and TRBJ2-1, with a weak D call TRBD2 (6 bases). The V gene's germline CDR1 is MNHEY and CDR2 SMNVEV (reference sequence). V lost 8 bases and J lost 4, with 9 bases in between. This CDR3 has 12 amino acids. The CDR3 DNA is TGTGCCAGCCGTAGCGGTTACAATGAGCAGTTCTTC. It translates to CASRSGYNEQFF.